This T cell receptor beta chain was found in a study of cytomegalovirus exposure and HLA in healthy donors. The study's findings and limits: TCR beta chains numbering approximately 150 were designated cytomegalovirus-associated. Immune exposure information available was restricted to CMV serostatus.

This CDR3 region has 13 residues. Trimming took off 4 bases at V and 0 bases at J, with 8 bases between the two ends. CDR1 and CDR2 from the germline V gene are SGDLS and YYNGEE. In the case of this clone: The antigen is not known.

Use of 60 Vbeta and 13 Jbeta primers characterized the PCR. In the original workflow: Later reanalysis found 75 million to 95 million unique TCR beta chains, some 10 million of them shared. The repertoire was sequenced with immunoSEQ multiplex PCR; TCRdb's copy has only in-frame clones and lacks some. V, J and clone size are taken as reported in that table, and D and trimming were inferred from the DNA itself. The sample yields under 200,000 clones, roughly 70% seen once. J is TRBJ2-7 and V is TRBV9; tentatively, D is TRBD2 (6 bases). Sequenced sample: PBMCs. The clonotype originates from a woman between 35 and 50 years old in good health and CMV-seropositive. CDR3 sequence reads: CASSPGSSYEQYF. DNA of the CDR3: TGTGCCAGCAGCCCCGGGAGCTCCTACGAGCAGTACTTC.